Listed below are T cell receptor beta chains from one sample, sequenced in a study of memory CD4+ T cells and cytomegalovirus serostatus. This table comes from immunoSEQ multiplex PCR, and its TCRdb copy is limited to in-frame clones, with some not included. The data hold some 50,000 clones, with approximately 81% observed a single time. The sequenced material came from memory CD4+ T cells from blood. These receptors were obtained from an adult in good health and CMV-seropositive. The CDR3 runs from the conserved cysteine through the conserved F or W. The order of the fields is D gene, J gene, V gene, clone size, CDR3 protein, CDR3 DNA. A D gene is named only where the DNA matches it firmly. Some rows have no size entry. The others give once, few or many, or a class for an expanded clone.

D gene: .; J gene: TRBJ2-3; V gene: TRBV10-3; clone size: .; CDR3 protein: CAISEASLTDTQYF; CDR3 DNA: TGTGCCATCAGTGAGGCTAGCCTAACAGATACGCAGTATTTT
D gene: TRBD1; J gene: TRBJ1-6; V gene: TRBV14; clone size: .; CDR3 protein: CASSWTGQSPLHF; CDR3 DNA: TGTGCCAGCAGCTGGACAGGGCAATCACCCCTCCACTTT
D gene: .; J gene: TRBJ2-3; V gene: TRBV7-2; clone size: .; CDR3 protein: CASSIKLQADTQYF; CDR3 DNA: TGTGCCAGCAGTATAAAGCTCCAGGCGGATACGCAGTATTTT
D gene: .; J gene: TRBJ2-5; V gene: TRBV9; clone size: .; CDR3 protein: CASSVRGVGQETQYF; CDR3 DNA: TGTGCCAGCAGCGTAAGAGGTGTGGGCCAGGAGACCCAGTACTTC
D gene: TRBD2; J gene: TRBJ2-5; V gene: TRBV7-3; clone size: .; CDR3 protein: CASSLERGAWETQYF; CDR3 DNA: TGTGCCAGCAGCCTCGAGCGGGGGGCATGGGAGACCCAGTACTTC
D gene: .; J gene: TRBJ1-2; V gene: TRBV6-1; clone size: .; CDR3 protein: CASSDRGYGYTF; CDR3 DNA: TGTGCCAGCAGTGATCGGGGCTATGGCTACACCTTC
D gene: .; J gene: TRBJ2-1; V gene: TRBV5-1; clone size: .; CDR3 protein: CASSLDVGVDNEQFF; CDR3 DNA: TGCGCCAGCAGCTTGGACGTGGGCGTCGACAATGAGCAGTTCTTC
D gene: .; J gene: TRBJ1-4; V gene: TRBV28; clone size: once; CDR3 protein: CASLPGGNEKLFF; CDR3 DNA: TGTGCCAGCTTACCGGGTGGTAATGAAAAACTGTTTTTT
D gene: .; J gene: TRBJ1-1; V gene: TRBV7-2; clone size: .; CDR3 protein: CASSLAGQMNTEAFF; CDR3 DNA: TGTGCCAGCAGCTTAGCGGGACAAATGAACACTGAAGCTTTCTTT
D gene: .; J gene: TRBJ2-5; V gene: TRBV25-1; clone size: .; CDR3 protein: CASSEYKTGRGETQYF; CDR3 DNA: TGTGCCAGCAGTGAATATAAGACAGGCAGAGGGGAGACCCAGTACTTC
D gene: .; J gene: TRBJ1-3; V gene: TRBV2; clone size: .; CDR3 protein: CASSGQDSSGNTIYF; CDR3 DNA: TGTGCCAGCAGTGGGCAGGACAGCTCTGGAAACACCATATATTTT
D gene: .; J gene: TRBJ1-2; V gene: TRBV7-2; clone size: .; CDR3 protein: CASSLDHYGYTF; CDR3 DNA: TGTGCCAGCAGCTTAGATCACTATGGCTACACCTTC
D gene: TRBD2; J gene: TRBJ2-3; V gene: TRBV5-4; clone size: .; CDR3 protein: CASSLVVGLAGLSTDTQYF; CDR3 DNA: TGTGCCAGCAGCTTGGTAGTGGGACTAGCGGGGTTGTCGACAGATACGCAGTATTTT
D gene: .; J gene: TRBJ2-1; V gene: TRBV5-6; clone size: .; CDR3 protein: CASSLEFAGGSYNEQFF; CDR3 DNA: TGTGCCAGCAGCTTGGAATTCGCCGGGGGCTCCTACAATGAGCAGTTCTTC
D gene: TRBD1; J gene: TRBJ1-3; V gene: TRBV13; clone size: .; CDR3 protein: CASSPRGTGAISGNTIYF; CDR3 DNA: TGTGCCAGCAGCCCTCGTGGGACAGGGGCAATCTCTGGAAACACCATATATTTT
D gene: .; J gene: TRBJ1-2; V gene: TRBV12-5; clone size: .; CDR3 protein: CASGPGGVSGYTF; CDR3 DNA: TGTGCTAGTGGTCCCGGGGGCGTAAGTGGCTACACCTTC
D gene: .; J gene: TRBJ2-1; V gene: TRBV20-1; clone size: once; CDR3 protein: CSAHQRYEQFF; CDR3 DNA: TGCAGTGCTCACCAGAGGTATGAGCAGTTCTTC
D gene: .; J gene: TRBJ2-7; V gene: TRBV6-1; clone size: .; CDR3 protein: CASSKTVSSYEQYF; CDR3 DNA: TGTGCCAGCAGTAAGACCGTAAGCTCCTACGAGCAGTACTTC
D gene: .; J gene: TRBJ2-1; V gene: TRBV6-5; clone size: .; CDR3 protein: CASSLKNEQFF; CDR3 DNA: TGTGCCAGCAGTTTGAAGAATGAGCAGTTCTTC
D gene: .; J gene: TRBJ2-5; V gene: TRBV10-3; clone size: .; CDR3 protein: CAISESAQQETQYF; CDR3 DNA: TGTGCCATCAGTGAGTCAGCACAGCAAGAGACCCAGTACTTC
D gene: TRBD2; J gene: TRBJ2-5; V gene: TRBV11-3; clone size: .; CDR3 protein: CASSLGASGGNQETQYF; CDR3 DNA: TGTGCCAGCAGCTTAGGCGCTAGCGGGGGAAACCAAGAGACCCAGTACTTC
D gene: .; J gene: TRBJ1-2; V gene: TRBV6-6; clone size: .; CDR3 protein: CASGPGRVGNTF; CDR3 DNA: TGTGCCAGCGGCCCCGGCAGGGTCGGCAACACCTTC
D gene: TRBD1; J gene: TRBJ1-1; V gene: TRBV2; clone size: .; CDR3 protein: CASSPDRGSTEAFF; CDR3 DNA: TGTGCCAGCAGCCCGGACAGGGGAAGCACTGAAGCTTTCTTT
D gene: .; J gene: TRBJ1-2; V gene: TRBV4-3; clone size: once; CDR3 protein: CASSQEFGQYYGYTF; CDR3 DNA: TGCGCCAGCAGCCAAGAATTCGGACAGTACTATGGCTACACCTTC
D gene: .; J gene: TRBJ1-2; V gene: TRBV19; clone size: once; CDR3 protein: CASSTSLYRTDGYTF; CDR3 DNA: TGTGCCAGTAGCACCTCACTTTATCGGACGGATGGCTACACCTTC
D gene: .; J gene: TRBJ1-4; V gene: TRBV5-1; clone size: .; CDR3 protein: CASSPGLREKLFF; CDR3 DNA: TGCGCCAGCTCTCCGGGACTAAGAGAAAAACTGTTTTTT